This TCR beta chain was recovered during a study of T cells in Graves' hyperthyroidism and ophthalmopathy. Germline CDR1 reads SNHLY; CDR2 reads FYNNEI. This CDR3 has 15 residues. The V gene end was trimmed by 6 bases and the J gene end by 6 bases; junction bases not matched to a gene: 6. Authors of the study amplified TCR beta CDR3 regions from RNA transcripts. During a first-round RT-PCR of the TCR CDR3, the HTBI primer set was used. One entry per CDR3 protein, called by TCRdb with MiXCR from the multiplex PCR reads. The sample holds about half a million distinct CDR3 sequences, around a quarter seen once. This clonotype was seen ten or more times.

Sequenced material: blood. The rearrangement joins TRBV2 to TRBJ2-2; 11 bases are shared with TRBD2. The sequence derives from a woman in her twenties or thirties with Graves' ophthalmopathy. In DNA, the CDR3 is TGTGCCAGCAGGGTAGCGGGGGGGCATGCCGGGGAGCTGTTTTTT. Translation: CASRVAGGHAGELFF.